This TCR beta chain was identified in a study of blood T cell repertoires in COVID-19 (TCRdb year 2020). With respect to the entire study: The collaborator samples originated in the United States, Italy and Spain and spanned the acute and convalescent phases of COVID-19. Subjects who had been exposed to COVID-19, were actively infected with it, or had recovered from it provided the deeply sampled blood TCRbeta repertoires that made up the dataset. The samples were drawn from two sources: the first 160 participants of the ongoing ImmuneRACE study, and 1,200 or so subjects contributed by 6 global collaborators. A de-identified subject ID, COVID-19 status, age in years and sex were almost always included in the sample metadata. The prospective study material was composed of cDNA or gDNA derived from T cells, B-cell-depleted T cells, or PBMCs. The repertoires were released in a freely available public database intended as a resource for research on the immune response to SARS-CoV-2. Where available, HLA class I and class II types were taken from metadata supplied by the sample provider and were not determined by assay-based typing.

Note on this clone: It has no known antigen specificity. No base quality information exists; no much larger clone differs at one position.

The CDR3 covers 13 residues, taking in both the cysteine and the phenylalanine. The sequence is cut down to CDR3 DNA, 39 bases in frame from base 1. V and J are truncated by 3 bases and 5 bases respectively, leaving an intervening sequence of 7 bases. CDR1 and CDR2 (LGHDT, YNNKEL) derive from the germline V gene (reference sequence). Results the study describes overall, beyond this receptor: The quantity of clinical and demographic metadata differed by source and by participant and was supplied without curation.

TCRbeta CDR3 regions were amplified from genomic DNA by means of the immunoSEQ Assay, a bias-controlled multiplex PCR. The paper's data handling went like this. The number of nucleated cells in each sample was estimated from the amplification of reference gene primers within the assay. Sequence reads were collapsed and filtered to measure the absolute abundance of every unique TCRbeta CDR3 rearrangement. For each sample, productive Simpson clonality was calculated as the square root of Simpson's diversity index over productive rearrangements. This immuneACCESS table, as held by TCRdb, lists in-frame sequences with V and J called but not all clones. Of the missing ones, under half trace to an unresolved V gene in checked studies; the others have no known cause. V and J calls and clone size are given by that table; D and trimming were obtained from the DNA. The sample includes 190,000 or so clones, with around 84% observed a single time. The top ten constitute roughly a sixth of the sample.

Participants in the prospective study were aged roughly 18 to 95 years, lived in about two dozen United States geographic areas, and enrolled through a virtual design. To assign participants to cohorts, the prospective study relied on clinical history that participants themselves reported in a screening survey and a study questionnaire. For ImmuneRACE Cohort 3, a participant was defined as recovered based on two consecutive negative NP/OP PCR tests, clearance by a healthcare professional, or resolution of symptoms. Each participant in the prospective study had whole blood, serum and a nasopharyngeal or oropharyngeal swab collected by mobile phlebotomists. Participants in the prospective study had the option to provide additional blood draws and questionnaires over a roughly two-month period. Prospective study blood samples were shipped either frozen or at room temperature before DNA extraction.

This chain joins TRBV3-1 (or the pseudogene TRBV3-2) to TRBJ2-2; the D gene remains uncertain. Sequenced: PBMCs or T cells enriched from blood (not recorded which). The clonotype originates from a middle-aged man who had recovered from COVID-19. CDR3 loop: CASSQLKTGELFF. The base sequence is TGTGCCAGCAGCCAGTTAAAAACCGGGGAGCTGTTTTTT.